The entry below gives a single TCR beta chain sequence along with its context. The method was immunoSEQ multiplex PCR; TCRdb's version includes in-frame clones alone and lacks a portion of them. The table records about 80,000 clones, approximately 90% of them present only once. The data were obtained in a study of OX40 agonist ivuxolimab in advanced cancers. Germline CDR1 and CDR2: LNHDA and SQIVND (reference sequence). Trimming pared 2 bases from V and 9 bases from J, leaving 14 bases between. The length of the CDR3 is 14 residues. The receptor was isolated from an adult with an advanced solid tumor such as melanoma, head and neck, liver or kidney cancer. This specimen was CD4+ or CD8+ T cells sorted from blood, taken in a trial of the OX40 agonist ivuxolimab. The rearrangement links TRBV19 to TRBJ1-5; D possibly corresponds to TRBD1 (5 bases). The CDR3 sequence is CASSIWGELRPQHF. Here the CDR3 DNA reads TGTGCCAGTAGTATATGGGGGGAACTACGGCCCCAGCATTTT.